This T cell receptor beta chain came from a study of glioma-infiltrating T cells. The iRepertoire nested amplicon-rescue multiplex PCR amplified TCR alpha and beta CDR3s from RNA. For one-step reverse transcription and amplification, about 90-450 ng of tissue mRNA or PBMC total RNA was used. One entry per CDR3 protein results from TCRdb running MiXCR on the multiplex PCR reads. The sample has around 97,000 distinct CDR3 sequences; around 29% are singletons. The table lists this clonotype with a few counts. Its cognate antigen is unknown. The study's findings and limits: Tissue and blood shared very few CDR3 sequences.

Germline lookup yields CDR1 ENHRY and CDR2 SYGVKD. V was trimmed by 10 bases and J by 6 bases, leaving 21 bases between them. The CDR3 contains 14 residues. The source material was glioma tissue, nonneoplastic brain tissue, or PBMCs (not recorded which). The clonotype comes from a human donor with low-grade glioma or glioblastoma, undergoing nonglioma brain surgery, or in good health (not recorded which). The rearrangement links TRBV10-3 to TRBJ1-1, with D possibly TRBD1 on 6 matching bases. The CDR3 nucleotides read TGTGCCACCCATGGGGGAATGGGGGGCTCTGAAGCTTTCTTT. Translated, it gives CATHGGMGGSEAFF.